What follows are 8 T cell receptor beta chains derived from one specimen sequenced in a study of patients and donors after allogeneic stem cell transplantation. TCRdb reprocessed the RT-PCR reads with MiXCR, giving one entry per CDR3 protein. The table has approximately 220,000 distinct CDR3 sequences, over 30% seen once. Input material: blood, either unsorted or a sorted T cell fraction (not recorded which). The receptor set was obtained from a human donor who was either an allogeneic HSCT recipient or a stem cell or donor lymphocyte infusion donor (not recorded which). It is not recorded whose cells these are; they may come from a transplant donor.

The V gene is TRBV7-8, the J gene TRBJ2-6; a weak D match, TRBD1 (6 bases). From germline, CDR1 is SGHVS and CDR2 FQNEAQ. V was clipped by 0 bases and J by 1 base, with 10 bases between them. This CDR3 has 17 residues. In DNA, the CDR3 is TGTGCCAGCAGCTTAGCTGGACAGAGGTCTGGGGCCAACGTCCTGACTTTC. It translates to CASSLAGQRSGANVLTF.

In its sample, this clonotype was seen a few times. CDR3 coding DNA: TGTGCCAGCAGTCCCTACCGGACAGGGGTGAGAGCTTTCTTT. Its translation is CASSPYRTGVRAFF. This chain joins TRBV12-3 or TRBV12-4 and TRBJ1-1; 9 bases are a match to TRBD1. The CDR3 covers 14 residues. Trimming at V came to 5 bases and at J to 10 bases, leaving 11 bases not matched to a gene.

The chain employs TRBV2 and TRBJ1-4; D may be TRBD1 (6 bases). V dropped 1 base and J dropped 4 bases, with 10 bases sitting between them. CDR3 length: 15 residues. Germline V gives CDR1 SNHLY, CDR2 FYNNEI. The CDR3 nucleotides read TGTGCCAGCAGTGAAGGGGGACAAGATAATGAAAAACTGTTTTTT. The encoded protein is CASSEGGQDNEKLFF.

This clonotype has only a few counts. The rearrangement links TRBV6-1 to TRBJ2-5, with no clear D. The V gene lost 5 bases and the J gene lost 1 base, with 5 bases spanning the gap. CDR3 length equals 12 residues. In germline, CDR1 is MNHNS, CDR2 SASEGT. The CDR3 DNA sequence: TGTGCCAGCAGTTCAGGCCAAGAGACCCAGTACTTC. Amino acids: CASSSGQETQYF.

CDR3 DNA sequence: TGTGCCACCCGAGGACTCTCCACAGATACGCAGTATTTT. Protein product: CATRGLSTDTQYF. The chain uses TRBV28 and TRBJ2-3; perhaps TRBD2 as D (5 bases). In germline, CDR1 is MDHEN, CDR2 SYDVKM. CDR3 length: 13 amino acids. The ends were cut back, 10 bases at V and 2 bases at J, with 13 bases in the middle. Drawing the rest from reference TRBV28 and TRBJ2-3, the complete variable domain is DVKVTQSSRYLVKRTGEKVFLECVQDMDHENMFWYRQDPGLGLRLIYFSYDVKMKEKGDIPEGYSVSREKKERFSLILESASTNQTSMYLCATRGLSTDTQYFGPGTRLTVL.

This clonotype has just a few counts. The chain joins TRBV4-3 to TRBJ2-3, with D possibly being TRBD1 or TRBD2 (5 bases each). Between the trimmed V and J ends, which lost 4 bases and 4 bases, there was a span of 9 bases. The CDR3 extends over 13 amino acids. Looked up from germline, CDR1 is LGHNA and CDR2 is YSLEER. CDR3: CASSPVGADTQYF. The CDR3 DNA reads TGCGCCAGCAGCCCCGTGGGGGCAGATACGCAGTATTTT.

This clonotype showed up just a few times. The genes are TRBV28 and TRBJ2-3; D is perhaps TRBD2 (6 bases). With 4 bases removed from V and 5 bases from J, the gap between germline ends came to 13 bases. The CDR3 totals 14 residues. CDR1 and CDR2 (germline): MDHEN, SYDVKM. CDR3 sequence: CASSYPWGEDTQYF. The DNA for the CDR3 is TGTGCCAGCAGTTACCCGTGGGGGGAAGATACGCAGTATTTT. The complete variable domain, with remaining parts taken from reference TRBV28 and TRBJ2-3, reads DVKVTQSSRYLVKRTGEKVFLECVQDMDHENMFWYRQDPGLGLRLIYFSYDVKMKEKGDIPEGYSVSREKKERFSLILESASTNQTSMYLCASSYPWGEDTQYFGPGTRLTVL.

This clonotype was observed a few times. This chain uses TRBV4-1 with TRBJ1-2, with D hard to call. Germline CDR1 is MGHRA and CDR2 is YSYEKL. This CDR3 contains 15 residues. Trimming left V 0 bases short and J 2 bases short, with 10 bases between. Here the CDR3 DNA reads TGCGCCAGCAGCCAAGATGAACTGGAAAACTATGGCTACACCTTC. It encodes CASSQDELENYGYTF.